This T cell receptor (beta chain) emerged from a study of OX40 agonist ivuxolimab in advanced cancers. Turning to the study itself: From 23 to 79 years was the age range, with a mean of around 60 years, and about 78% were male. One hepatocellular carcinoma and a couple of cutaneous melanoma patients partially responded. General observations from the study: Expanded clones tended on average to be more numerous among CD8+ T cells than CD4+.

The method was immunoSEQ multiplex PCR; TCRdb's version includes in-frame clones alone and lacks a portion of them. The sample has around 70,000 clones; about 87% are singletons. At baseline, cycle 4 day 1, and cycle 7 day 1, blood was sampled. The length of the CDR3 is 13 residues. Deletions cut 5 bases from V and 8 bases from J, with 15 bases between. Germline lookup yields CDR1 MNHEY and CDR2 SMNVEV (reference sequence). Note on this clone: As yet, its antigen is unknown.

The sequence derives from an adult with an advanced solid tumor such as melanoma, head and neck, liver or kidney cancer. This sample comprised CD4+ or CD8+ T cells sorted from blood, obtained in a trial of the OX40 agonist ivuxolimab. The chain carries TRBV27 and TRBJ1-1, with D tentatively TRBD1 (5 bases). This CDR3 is CASSVGTAAEAFF. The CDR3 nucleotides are TGTGCCAGCAGTGTCGGGACGGCAGCAGAAGCTTTCTTT.